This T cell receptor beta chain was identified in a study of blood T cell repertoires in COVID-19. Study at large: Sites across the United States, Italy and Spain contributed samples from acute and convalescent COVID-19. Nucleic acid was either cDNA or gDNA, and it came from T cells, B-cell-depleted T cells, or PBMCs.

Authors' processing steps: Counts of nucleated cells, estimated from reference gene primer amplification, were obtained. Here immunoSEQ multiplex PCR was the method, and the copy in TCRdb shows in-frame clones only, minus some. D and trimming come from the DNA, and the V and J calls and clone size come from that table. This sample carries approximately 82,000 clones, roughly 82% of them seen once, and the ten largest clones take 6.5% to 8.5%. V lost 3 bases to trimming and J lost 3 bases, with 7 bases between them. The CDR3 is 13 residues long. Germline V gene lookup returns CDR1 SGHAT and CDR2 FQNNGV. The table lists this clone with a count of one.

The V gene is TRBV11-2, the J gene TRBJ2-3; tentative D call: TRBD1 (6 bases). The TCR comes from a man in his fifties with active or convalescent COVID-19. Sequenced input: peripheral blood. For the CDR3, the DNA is TGTGCCAGCAGCTTCCAGGGGACAGATACGCAGTATTTT. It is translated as CASSFQGTDTQYF.